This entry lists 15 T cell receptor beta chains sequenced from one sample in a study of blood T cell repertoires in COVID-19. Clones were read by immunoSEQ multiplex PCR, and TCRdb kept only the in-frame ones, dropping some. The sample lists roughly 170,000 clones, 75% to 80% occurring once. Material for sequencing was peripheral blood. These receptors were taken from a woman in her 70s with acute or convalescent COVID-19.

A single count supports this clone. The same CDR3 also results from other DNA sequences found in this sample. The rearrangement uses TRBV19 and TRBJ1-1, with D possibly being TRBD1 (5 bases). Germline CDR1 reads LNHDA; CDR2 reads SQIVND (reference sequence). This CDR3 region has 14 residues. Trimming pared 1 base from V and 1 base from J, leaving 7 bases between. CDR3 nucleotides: TGTGCCAGTAGTATAGGGGGCGGGAACACTGAAGCTTTCTTT. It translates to CASSIGGGNTEAFF.

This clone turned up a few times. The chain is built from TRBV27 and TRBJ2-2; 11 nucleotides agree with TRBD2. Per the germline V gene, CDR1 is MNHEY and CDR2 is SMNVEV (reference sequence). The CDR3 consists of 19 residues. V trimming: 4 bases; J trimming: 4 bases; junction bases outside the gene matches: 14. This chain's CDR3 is CASSSNLAGGPRGTGELFF. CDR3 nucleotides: TGTGCCAGCAGTTCAAATCTAGCGGGAGGCCCCCGGGGCACCGGGGAGCTGTTTTTT.

The CDR3 coding sequence is TGCGCCGCCTGGGGGGACTCGTCCGAGCAGTACTTC. Translated, it gives CAAWGDSSEQYF. The chain is built from TRBV10-2 and TRBJ2-7, with D possibly matching TRBD2 (6 bases). The V gene's germline CDR1 is WSHSY and CDR2 SAAADI. The CDR3 is 12 residues long. Between the trimmed V and J ends, which lost 11 bases and 6 bases, there was a span of 17 bases.

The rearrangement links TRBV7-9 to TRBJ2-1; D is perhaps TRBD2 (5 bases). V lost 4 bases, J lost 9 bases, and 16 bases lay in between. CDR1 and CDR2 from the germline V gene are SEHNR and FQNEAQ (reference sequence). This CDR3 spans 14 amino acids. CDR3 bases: TGTGCCAGCAGCTACCTAGGTAATCGGGGTGAGCAGTTCTTC. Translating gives CASSYLGNRGEQFF.

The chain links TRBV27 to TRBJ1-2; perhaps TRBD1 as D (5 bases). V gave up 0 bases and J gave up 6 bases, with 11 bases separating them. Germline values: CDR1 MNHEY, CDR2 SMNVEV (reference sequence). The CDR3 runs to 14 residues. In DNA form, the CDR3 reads TGTGCCAGCAGTTTATCGATGACAGCTAATGGCTACACCTTC. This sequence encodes CASSLSMTANGYTF.

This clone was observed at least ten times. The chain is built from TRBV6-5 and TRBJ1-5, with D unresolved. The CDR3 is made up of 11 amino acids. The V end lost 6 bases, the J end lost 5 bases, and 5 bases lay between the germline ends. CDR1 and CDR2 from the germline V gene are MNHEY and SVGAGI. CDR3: CASSTYQPQHF. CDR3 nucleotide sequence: TGTGCCAGCAGCACTTATCAGCCCCAGCATTTT.

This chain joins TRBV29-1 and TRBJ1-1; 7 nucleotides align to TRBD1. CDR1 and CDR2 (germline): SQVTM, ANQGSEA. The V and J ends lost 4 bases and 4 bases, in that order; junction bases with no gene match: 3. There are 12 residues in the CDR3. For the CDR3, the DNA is TGCAGCGTTGGGTCAGGGGGCACTGAAGCTTTCTTT. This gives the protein CSVGSGGTEAFF. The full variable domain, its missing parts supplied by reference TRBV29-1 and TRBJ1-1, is SAVISQKPSRDICQRGTSLTIQCQVDSQVTMMFWYRQQPGQSLTLIATANQGSEATYESGFVIDKFPISRPNLTFSTLTVSNMSPEDSSIYLCSVGSGGTEAFFGQGTRLTVV.

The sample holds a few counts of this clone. The chain's CDR3 is CASRSSGGADTQYF. The CDR3 DNA is TGTGCCAGCAGGAGCTCAGGGGGCGCAGATACGCAGTATTTT. The chain employs TRBV7-3 and TRBJ2-3; 8 bases match TRBD1. CDR3 length equals 14 residues. The germline V gene encodes CDR1 SGHTA and CDR2 FQGTGA. V gave up 6 bases and J gave up 4 bases; unmatched junction bases: 6.

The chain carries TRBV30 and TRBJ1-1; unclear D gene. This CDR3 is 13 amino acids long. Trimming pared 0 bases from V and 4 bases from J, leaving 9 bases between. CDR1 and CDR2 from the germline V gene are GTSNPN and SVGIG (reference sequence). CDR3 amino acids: CAWSVSLSTEAFF. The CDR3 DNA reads TGTGCCTGGAGTGTCTCCCTTTCCACTGAAGCTTTCTTT. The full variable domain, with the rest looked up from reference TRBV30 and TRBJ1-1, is SQTIHQWPATLVQPVGSPLSLECTVEGTSNPNLYWYRQAAGRGLQLLFYSVGIGQISSEVPQNLSASRPQDRQFILSSKKLLLSDSGFYLCAWSVSLSTEAFFGQGTRLTVV.

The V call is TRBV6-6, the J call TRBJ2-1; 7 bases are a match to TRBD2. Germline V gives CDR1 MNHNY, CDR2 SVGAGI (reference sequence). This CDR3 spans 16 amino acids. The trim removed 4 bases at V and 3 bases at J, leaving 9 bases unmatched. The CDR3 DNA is TGTGCCAGCAGTTCCCCCGCGGGAGCGGGCTACAATGAGCAGTTCTTC. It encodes CASSSPAGAGYNEQFF.

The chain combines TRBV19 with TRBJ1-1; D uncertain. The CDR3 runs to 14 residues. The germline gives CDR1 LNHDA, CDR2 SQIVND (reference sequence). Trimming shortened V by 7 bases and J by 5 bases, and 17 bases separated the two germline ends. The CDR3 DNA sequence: TGTGCCAGTAACCCCTCCTGGAGTGATACTGAAGCTTTCTTT. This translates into CASNPSWSDTEAFF.

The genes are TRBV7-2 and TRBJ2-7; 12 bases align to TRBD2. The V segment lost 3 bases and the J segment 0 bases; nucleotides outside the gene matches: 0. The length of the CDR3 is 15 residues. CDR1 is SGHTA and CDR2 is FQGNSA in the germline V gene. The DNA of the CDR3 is TGTGCCAGCAGCTTGACTAGCGGGGGCTCCTACGAGCAGTACTTC. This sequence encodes CASSLTSGGSYEQYF.

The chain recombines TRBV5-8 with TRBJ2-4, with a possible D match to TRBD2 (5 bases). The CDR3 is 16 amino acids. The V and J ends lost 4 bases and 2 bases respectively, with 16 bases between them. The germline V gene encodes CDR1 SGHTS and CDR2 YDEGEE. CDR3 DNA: TGTGCCAGCAGCGTTCAACTAGTTTGGTCCAAAAACATTCAGTACTTC. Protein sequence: CASSVQLVWSKNIQYF.

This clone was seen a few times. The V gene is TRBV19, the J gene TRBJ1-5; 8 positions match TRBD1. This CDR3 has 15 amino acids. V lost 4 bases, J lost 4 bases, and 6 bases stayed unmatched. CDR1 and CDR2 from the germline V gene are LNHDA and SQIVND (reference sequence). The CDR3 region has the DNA TGTGCCAGTAGTAGATCGGGACAGGAAAATCAGCCCCAGCATTTT. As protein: CASSRSGQENQPQHF.

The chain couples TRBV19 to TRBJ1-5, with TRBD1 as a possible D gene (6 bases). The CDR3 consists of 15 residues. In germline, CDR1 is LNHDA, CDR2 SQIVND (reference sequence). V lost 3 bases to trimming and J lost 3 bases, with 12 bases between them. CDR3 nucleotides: TGTGCCAGTAGTATCGGACAGACGGTCAATCAGCCCCAGCATTTT. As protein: CASSIGQTVNQPQHF. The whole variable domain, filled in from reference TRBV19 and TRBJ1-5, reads DGGITQSPKYLFRKEGQNVTLSCEQNLNHDAMYWYRQDPGQGLRLIYYSQIVNDFQKGDIAEGYSVSREKKESFPLTVTSAQKNPTAFYLCASSIGQTVNQPQHFGDGTRLSIL.